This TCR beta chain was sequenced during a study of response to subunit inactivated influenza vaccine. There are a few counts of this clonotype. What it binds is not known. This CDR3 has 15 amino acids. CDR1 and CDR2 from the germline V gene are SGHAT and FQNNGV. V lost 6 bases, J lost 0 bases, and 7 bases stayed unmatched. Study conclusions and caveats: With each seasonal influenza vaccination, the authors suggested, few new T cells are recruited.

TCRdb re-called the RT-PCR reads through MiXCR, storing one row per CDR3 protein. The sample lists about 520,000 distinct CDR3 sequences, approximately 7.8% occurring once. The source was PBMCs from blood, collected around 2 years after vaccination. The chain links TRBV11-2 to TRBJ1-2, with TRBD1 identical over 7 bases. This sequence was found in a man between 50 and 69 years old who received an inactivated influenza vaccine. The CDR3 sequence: CASRILGGSNYGYTF. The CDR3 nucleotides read TGTGCCAGCAGAATACTAGGGGGCTCTAACTATGGCTACACCTTC.